The rows below give T cell receptor beta chains drawn from one sample of a study of blood T cell repertoires in COVID-19. Method: immunoSEQ multiplex PCR; TCRdb's copy keeps in-frame clones and lacks some. Of some 56,000 clones in the sample, roughly 80% are singletons; the top ten hold around 13%. The specimen was peripheral blood. The receptors stem from a woman of 80 years or more with acute or convalescent COVID-19. CDR3s leave out the opening cysteine and the closing phenylalanine or tryptophan. Fields, in order: clone size, V gene, CDR3 protein. Clone sizes are given selectively: once, few, many, or a class where the clone is expanded.

clone size: NA
V gene: TRBV9
CDR3 protein: ASSGAIATNEKLF

clone size: NA
V gene: TRBV19
CDR3 protein: ASSTGTTQNTEAF

clone size: NA
V gene: TRBV5-6
CDR3 protein: ASSFRTGRYTEAF

clone size: NA
V gene: TRBV19
CDR3 protein: ASSPRTGNTEAF

clone size: NA
V gene: TRBV15
CDR3 protein: ATGGAVGELF

clone size: NA
V gene: TRBV15
CDR3 protein: ATSRVRDAAISTDTQY

clone size: NA
V gene: TRBV19
CDR3 protein: ASSIGDPWGLYSPLH

clone size: NA
V gene: TRBV7-8
CDR3 protein: ASSVGQLISNTEAF

clone size: NA
V gene: TRBV5-5
CDR3 protein: ASTPPRSDTEAF

clone size: few
V gene: TRBV7-8
CDR3 protein: ASSLAASGVGTEAF

clone size: few
V gene: TRBV3-1/TRBV3-2
CDR3 protein: ASSQTGGVDTQY

clone size: NA
V gene: TRBV5-1
CDR3 protein: ASSSETSGGAIEQF

clone size: NA
V gene: TRBV7-3
CDR3 protein: ASSLTSANTGELF

clone size: NA
V gene: TRBV6-5
CDR3 protein: ASSYRGQGELF

clone size: NA
V gene: TRBV14
CDR3 protein: ASSPPGQLGHYEQY

clone size: NA
V gene: TRBV3-1/TRBV3-2
CDR3 protein: ASSPTPSSYEQY

clone size: NA
V gene: TRBV4-1
CDR3 protein: ASSQTESNYGYT

clone size: NA
V gene: TRBV2
CDR3 protein: ASSLTGEAF

clone size: few
V gene: TRBV6-9
CDR3 protein: ASSWGEEAKERDSIVNTGELF

clone size: NA
V gene: TRBV10-3
CDR3 protein: AISGQGYESPLH

clone size: NA
V gene: TRBV30
CDR3 protein: AWSTRDRGWAGELF

clone size: NA
V gene: TRBV5-1
CDR3 protein: ASSLVSGRNTEAF

clone size: NA
V gene: TRBV5-1
CDR3 protein: ASSLGTNEQF

clone size: NA
V gene: TRBV18
CDR3 protein: ASSPTGILNSPLH

clone size: NA
V gene: TRBV10-3
CDR3 protein: AISPGTSGGGTDTQY

clone size: NA
V gene: TRBV13
CDR3 protein: ASSPGTGLPHSGNTIY

clone size: NA
V gene: TRBV3-1/TRBV3-2
CDR3 protein: ASSPSGTESEKLF

clone size: NA
V gene: TRBV5-1
CDR3 protein: ASSPGQGTDTQY

clone size: NA
V gene: TRBV7-2
CDR3 protein: ASKLRMNTEAF

clone size: NA
V gene: TRBV2
CDR3 protein: ASSGPTGPRGIQY

clone size: NA
V gene: TRBV10-3
CDR3 protein: AISDRGGNTIY

clone size: NA
V gene: TRBV13
CDR3 protein: ASSPREFISYEQY

clone size: NA
V gene: TRBV27
CDR3 protein: ASLSLSRGDNQPQH

clone size: once
V gene: TRBV18
CDR3 protein: ASSSNPGQGETQY

clone size: few
V gene: TRBV21-1
CDR3 protein: ASSKVPGGWIDTEAF

clone size: NA
V gene: TRBV30
CDR3 protein: AWSVDGTHREKLF

clone size: few
V gene: TRBV2
CDR3 protein: ASSELYEQY

clone size: few
V gene: TRBV29-1
CDR3 protein: SVGRLNEQY

clone size: NA
V gene: TRBV18
CDR3 protein: ASSPPEAPQLTQY

clone size: NA
V gene: TRBV6-6
CDR3 protein: ASSPPGGLVGGYT

clone size: NA
V gene: TRBV28
CDR3 protein: ASSQVRGGVNTEAF

clone size: NA
V gene: TRBV5-1
CDR3 protein: ASSSRLAGTTDTQY

clone size: NA
V gene: TRBV7-9
CDR3 protein: ASSYNRVVGAEAF

clone size: NA
V gene: TRBV6-2/TRBV6-3
CDR3 protein: ASSYTGTARYGYT

clone size: NA
V gene: TRBV7-8
CDR3 protein: ASSLTELPGNTIY

clone size: NA
V gene: TRBV19
CDR3 protein: ASSTGQGEKLF

clone size: NA
V gene: TRBV5-5
CDR3 protein: ASSLDGGSKNIQY

clone size: NA
V gene: TRBV14
CDR3 protein: ASSQGSSPSTDTQY

clone size: NA
V gene: TRBV10-3
CDR3 protein: AISEDLPGAF

clone size: NA
V gene: TRBV5-6
CDR3 protein: ASSLGRTGSSYNSPLH

clone size: few
V gene: TRBV3-1/TRBV3-2
CDR3 protein: ASSTVGGTGYT